Below, 23 T cell receptor beta chains from the same sample are listed, as sequenced in a study of early T cells in non-severe SARS-CoV-2 infection. One entry per CDR3 protein, called by TCRdb with MiXCR from the 5' RACE reads. The sample lists 40,000 to 45,000 distinct CDR3 sequences, 10% to 15% seen once, with around 15% in the top ten. The sequenced sample was whole blood. These TCRs come from an adult who was a healthcare worker with PCR-confirmed SARS-CoV-2 infection or an uninfected control (not recorded which).

This clonotype was detected ten times or more. The gene calls are TRBV27 and TRBJ1-5; D ambiguous. This CDR3 is 9 amino acids long. Germline CDR1 is MNHEY and CDR2 is SMNVEV (reference sequence). CDR3 amino acids: CRTNQPQHF. In DNA form, the CDR3 reads TGTCGAACCAATCAGCCCCAGCATTTT.

This clonotype was seen more than once but under ten times. J is TRBJ1-3 and V is TRBV12-3 or TRBV12-4, with unresolved D. The CDR3 length is 13 residues. Trimming took 4 bases from V and 4 from J, leaving 8 bases between them. The CDR3 here is CASSSPGGNTIYF. The CDR3 region has the DNA TGTGCCAGCAGTTCTCCCGGAGGAAACACCATATATTTT.

This clonotype has only a few counts. This sequence joins TRBV20-1 and TRBJ1-4, with D possibly matching TRBD1 (6 bases). Trimming took 1 base from V and 8 from J, leaving 14 bases between them. CDR3 length equals 14 residues. Germline V gene data show CDR1 as DFQATT and CDR2 as SNEGSKA (reference sequence). The CDR3 protein is CSARVPGHKEKLFF. The CDR3 DNA reads as TGCAGTGCTAGAGTTCCGGGACACAAGGAAAAACTGTTTTTT.

This clonotype has ten or more counts. The chain employs TRBV11-3 and TRBJ2-1; D tentatively reads TRBD1 or TRBD2 (5 bases each). The CDR3 extends over 15 amino acids. Trimming cost V 5 bases and J 7 bases, with 18 bases left between them. CDR1 and CDR2 from the germline V gene are SGHNT and YENEEA. The CDR3 region has the DNA TGTGCCAGCAGCCCATCGAGGGGCCAAGGGAATGAGCAGTTCTTC. It yields the protein CASSPSRGQGNEQFF.

This clonotype was picked up a small number of times. This chain connects TRBV20-1 to TRBJ2-4, with 7 nucleotides matching TRBD1. The ends lost 0 bases at V and 6 bases at J; junction bases unmatched: 5. Germline assignment: CDR1 DFQATT and CDR2 SNEGSKA (reference sequence). CDR3 length: 14 residues. CDR3 nucleotide sequence: TGCAGTGCTAGAGATCTGACAGGGACAAACATTCAGTACTTC. Translating it yields CSARDLTGTNIQYF.

This clonotype has a count of ten or more. This rearrangement joins TRBV29-1 to TRBJ2-5; TRBD2 aligns across 9 bases. Germline CDR1 SQVTM, CDR2 ANQGSEA. The CDR3 consists of 15 residues. J lost 2 bases, V lost 4 bases, and 8 bases had no gene match. CDR3 sequence (DNA): TGCAGCGTTGTGGGCTCTAGCGGGGTGCAAGAGACCCAGTACTTC. It translates to CSVVGSSGVQETQYF.

This clonotype was seen ten or more times. The chain has TRBV7-2 and TRBJ2-3; D may correspond to TRBD1 or TRBD2 (6 bases each). Trimming left V 5 bases short and J 3 bases short, with 9 bases between. Germline values: CDR1 SGHTA, CDR2 FQGNSA. CDR3 length: 13 amino acids. This CDR3 is CASSVGGTDTQYF. In DNA form, the CDR3 reads TGTGCCAGCAGCGTAGGGGGGACAGATACGCAGTATTTT. Using reference TRBV7-2 and TRBJ2-3 for the parts outside the CDR3, the full variable domain is GAGVSQSPSNKVTEKGKDVELRCDPISGHTALYWYRQSLGQGLEFLIYFQGNSAPDKSGLPSDRFSAERTGGSVSTLTIQRTQQEDSAVYLCASSVGGTDTQYFGPGTRLTVL.

The chain employs TRBV12-3 or TRBV12-4 and TRBJ2-7; possibly TRBD1 for D (6 bases). Between the trimmed V and J ends, which lost 5 bases and 1 base, there was a span of 12 bases. CDR3 length: 14 amino acids. The CDR3 here is CASSRTASSYEQYF. The CDR3 region has the DNA TGTGCCAGCAGTAGGACAGCTAGTTCCTACGAGCAGTACTTC.

Ten or more counts support this clonotype. V usage is TRBV29-1 and J usage is TRBJ2-5, with D perhaps matching TRBD2 (6 bases). Germline lookup yields CDR1 SQVTM and CDR2 ANQGSEA. Trimming stripped 6 bases from V and 1 base from J, with 12 bases between. The CDR3 is 13 residues long. The CDR3: CSVFGSGQETQYF. As DNA, the CDR3 is TGCAGCGTCTTCGGTAGCGGCCAAGAGACCCAGTACTTC.

In its sample, this clonotype was seen many times. The V and J genes are TRBV20-1 and TRBJ2-3; no clear D gene. CDR1 DFQATT and CDR2 SNEGSKA come from the germline V gene (reference sequence). V was trimmed by 3 bases and J by 4 bases, leaving 14 bases between them. This CDR3 has 14 amino acids. The CDR3 nucleotides read TGCAGTGCTAGTAGTCTGATAGCTGCAGATACGCAGTATTTT. This codes for CSASSLIAADTQYF.

This clonotype was seen many times. V gene TRBV7-3 combines with J gene TRBJ1-1; 9 bases are shared with TRBD1. Germline loops: CDR1 SGHTA, CDR2 FQGTGA. The junction had 3 bases not matched to a gene; V was cut back by 2 bases and J by 11 bases. This CDR3 region has 12 residues. The CDR3 DNA is TGTGCCAGCAGCTTAGACAGGGGGAAGGCTTTCTTT. This gives the protein CASSLDRGKAFF.

In its sample, this clonotype was seen a few times. The rearrangement links TRBV5-5 to TRBJ1-1; D unclear. Trimming shortened V by 5 bases and J by 13 bases, and 18 bases separated the two germline ends. The CDR3 has 12 amino acids. Looked up from germline, CDR1 is SGHKS and CDR2 is YYEKEE (reference sequence). The CDR3 sequence: CASRLSGLFDFF. CDR3 in DNA: TGTGCCAGCAGACTGTCAGGCCTTTTTGATTTCTTT.

V usage is TRBV4-3 and J usage is TRBJ1-1; D gene ambiguous. Trimming removed 2 bases at V and 0 bases at J, with 4 bases between. The length of the CDR3 is 13 residues. The germline V gene encodes CDR1 LGHNA and CDR2 YSLEER. CDR3 sequence: CASSQTLNTEAFF. In nucleotides, the CDR3 is TGCGCCAGCAGCCAAACTTTGAACACTGAAGCTTTCTTT.

This clonotype was observed a handful of times. The genes are TRBV28 and TRBJ1-1; D remains unclear. Germline CDR1 and CDR2: MDHEN and SYDVKM. Trimming stripped 1 base from V and 5 bases from J, with 17 bases between. This CDR3 has 16 amino acids. CDR3 DNA: TGTGCCAGCAGTTTATTAAGTCTCGAGGTTAGGACTGAAGCTTTCTTT. Its protein product is CASSLLSLEVRTEAFF.

The rearrangement links TRBV6-2 or TRBV6-3 to TRBJ2-3, with D possibly TRBD1 on 5 matching bases. The germline V gene has CDR1 MNHEY and CDR2 SVGEGT. The CDR3 runs to 16 residues. The V and J ends lost 9 bases and 2 bases respectively, with 21 bases between them. The CDR3 DNA reads TGTGCCAGTTGCCCCCAGGGAAACATTATCACAGATACGCAGTATTTT. This codes for CASCPQGNIITDTQYF.

This clonotype was seen a few times. J is TRBJ1-6 and V is TRBV4-2, with 7 bases lining up with TRBD1. Germline loops: CDR1 LGHNA, CDR2 YNFKEQ. This CDR3 is built from 16 residues. The ends lost 0 bases at V and 7 bases at J; junction bases unmatched: 6. The CDR3 nucleotides are TGTGCCAGCAGCCAAGATTCAGGGACAGTAAATTCACCCCTCCACTTT. The encoded protein is CASSQDSGTVNSPLHF.

This clonotype was seen at least ten times. V usage is TRBV9 and J usage is TRBJ1-1; 7 bases fit TRBD1. The CDR3 loop spans 13 amino acids. V was clipped by 9 bases and J by 3 bases; unmatched bases: 8. Germline CDR1 reads SGDLS; CDR2 reads YYNGEE. In DNA form, the CDR3 reads TGTGCCACCGCGGCAGGGGGGGACACTGAAGCTTTCTTT. Its translation: CATAAGGDTEAFF.

The chain carries TRBV7-2 and TRBJ2-2; 9 bases match TRBD2. The germline V gene encodes CDR1 SGHTA and CDR2 FQGNSA. Losses at the gene ends were 2 bases for V and 4 bases for J; bases not matched to a gene: 5. CDR3 length equals 16 residues. The CDR3 nucleotides read TGTGCCAGCAGCTTATTAGCGGGAGCTATCACCGGGGAGCTGTTTTTT. Protein: CASSLLAGAITGELFF.

The chain links TRBV5-4 to TRBJ2-1; a weak D match, TRBD2 (5 bases). V was shortened by 2 bases and J by 4 bases, with 7 bases between the two germline ends. Germline-derived CDR1 and CDR2 are SGHNT and YYREEE (reference sequence). This CDR3 has 13 amino acids. The CDR3 region has the DNA TGTGCCAGCAGCTTACTAGATTACAATGAGCAGTTCTTC. Its protein is CASSLLDYNEQFF. The full variable domain, rest sourced from reference TRBV5-4 and TRBJ2-1, is ETGVTQSPTHLIKTRGQQVTLRCSSQSGHNTVSWYQQALGQGPQFIFQYYREEENGRGNFPPRFSGLQFPNYSSELNVNALELDDSALYLCASSLLDYNEQFFGPGTRLTVL.

A word on this clonotype: This may stem from a read error, because a much larger clone lies one nucleotide away. The rearrangement links TRBV6-6 to TRBJ1-1; 8 bases are shared with TRBD1. Germline CDR1 MNHNY, CDR2 SVGAGI (reference sequence). CDR3 size: 14 residues. CDR3 nucleotides: TGTGCCAACAGTCAGGACAGGGCCAACACTGAAGCTTTCTTT. It encodes CANSQDRANTEAFF.

The V call is TRBV12-2, the J call TRBJ2-3. TRBV12-2 is listed as a pseudogene. CDR3 length: 16 amino acids. The CDR3 sequence is CASRPESTEWADTQYF. In nucleotides, the CDR3 is TGTGCAAGTCGCCCCGAATCTACAGAGTGGGCAGATACGCAGTATTTT.

The J gene is TRBJ2-7, the V gene TRBV28; D remains ambiguous. This CDR3 is built from 11 residues. Germline V CDR1 and CDR2: MDHEN, SYDVKM. V was cut by 7 bases and J by 0 bases, with 4 bases left in between. The CDR3 nucleotides are TGTGCCAGCAAGAGCTCCTACGAGCAGTACTTC. Translating it yields CASKSSYEQYF.

This clonotype was observed a handful of times. The chain carries TRBV28 and TRBJ2-1; tentative D call: TRBD2 (5 bases). V was cut by 10 bases and J by 0 bases, with 28 bases left in between. CDR3 length equals 19 residues. Germline V CDR1 and CDR2: MDHEN, SYDVKM. The CDR3 DNA reads TGTGCCACCTGCTCGAGGGCAGTCCGAACAGAAAGCTCCTACAATGAGCAGTTCTTC. Protein product: CATCSRAVRTESSYNEQFF.